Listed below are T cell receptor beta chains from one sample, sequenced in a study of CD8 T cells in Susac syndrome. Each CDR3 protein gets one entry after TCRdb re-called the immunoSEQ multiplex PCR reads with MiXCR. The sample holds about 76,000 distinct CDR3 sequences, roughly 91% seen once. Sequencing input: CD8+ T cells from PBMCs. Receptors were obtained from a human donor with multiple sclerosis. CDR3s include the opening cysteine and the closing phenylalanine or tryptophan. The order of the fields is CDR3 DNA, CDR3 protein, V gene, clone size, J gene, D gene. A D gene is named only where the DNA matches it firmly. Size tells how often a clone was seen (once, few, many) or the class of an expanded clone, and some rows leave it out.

TGTGCCAGCAGCTTTACAAAAGGGACAGTCCTAAACACCGGGGAGCTGTTTTTT CASSFTKGTVLNTGELFF TRBV6-1 - TRBJ2-2 TRBD1
TGTGCCAGCAGTTACTCGAGGGGGGGCAATCAGCCCCAGCATTTT CASSYSRGGNQPQHF TRBV6-5 once TRBJ1-5 -
TGTGCCAGCAGGGGGTGGACGGATTCTAACTATGGCTACACCTTC CASRGWTDSNYGYTF TRBV2 - TRBJ1-2 -
TGTGCCAGCAGCGGACTAGCGGGGGGATCCTACAATGAGCAGTTCTTC CASSGLAGGSYNEQFF TRBV9 - TRBJ2-1 TRBD2
TGTGCCAGCAGCTATCAGCGGGACTACGAGCAGTACTTC CASSYQRDYEQYF TRBV12-3/TRBV12-4 - TRBJ2-7 TRBD2
TGCAGTGCTAGAGACTTTATACGGGACACCGCTAACTATGGCTACACCTTC CSARDFIRDTANYGYTF TRBV20-1 - TRBJ1-2 -
TGCGCCAGCAGCCCCGGACTAGCGGCTGGTTACGAGCAGTACTTC CASSPGLAAGYEQYF TRBV5-1 - TRBJ2-7 TRBD2
TGTGCCAGCAGCTTATTCCCGGGGGGCTACAATGAGCAGTTCTTC CASSLFPGGYNEQFF TRBV13 - TRBJ2-1 TRBD2
TGTGCCAGCAGCTCGCTCCCCCATGAGCAGTTCTTC CASSSLPHEQFF TRBV11-2 - TRBJ2-1 -
TGTGCCAGCAGTTTATCGGGGCTAGCGGGACAAGAGACCCAGTACTTC CASSLSGLAGQETQYF TRBV27 once TRBJ2-5 TRBD2
TGTGCCAGCAAGGGTACGGGGGGGGCCCTCCACTTT CASKGTGGALHF TRBV9 - TRBJ1-6 -
TGTGCCAGCTCACGTCGGGACAGGGGCCCTACACAAGGTGAGCAGTTCTTC CASSRRDRGPTQGEQFF TRBV18 - TRBJ2-1 TRBD1
TGCGCCAGCAGCTGGGGACTAGCGGGAGATTGGAACACCGGGGAGCTGTTTTTT CASSWGLAGDWNTGELFF TRBV5-1 - TRBJ2-2 TRBD2
TGTGCCAGTGGACCTCCATATAGCAATCAGCCCCAGCATTTT CASGPPYSNQPQHF TRBV27 once TRBJ1-5 -
TGTGCCAGCGCCCCGGGGCGCAAGATTCAGCCCCAGCATTTT CASAPGRKIQPQHF TRBV28 - TRBJ1-5 -
TGTGCCAGCAGCTCGGGACTAGCGGGGACCAATGAGCAGTTCTTC CASSSGLAGTNEQFF TRBV7-6 - TRBJ2-1 TRBD2
TGTGCCAGCAGCTTAACCCTACCGGGACAGGGGGCAGATGAGCAGTTCTTC CASSLTLPGQGADEQFF TRBV7-2 - TRBJ2-1 TRBD1
TGTGCCAGCAGTCAAGGGATCTACGAGCAGTACTTC CASSQGIYEQYF TRBV12-3/TRBV12-4 - TRBJ2-7 -
TGTGCCAGCACCCCCAATGGACAGGGAAGCAATCAGCCCCAGCATTTT CASTPNGQGSNQPQHF TRBV12-3/TRBV12-4 - TRBJ1-5 TRBD1
TGTGCCAGCAGCGTCATACAGGGGACTGAAGCTTTCTTT CASSVIQGTEAFF TRBV9 once TRBJ1-1 TRBD1
TGTGCCTGGACCCCTTTCCGGGGGGCGCGGGGCTACACCTTC CAWTPFRGARGYTF TRBV30 - TRBJ1-2 -
TGTGCCAGCAGTTCCAGGGGGGACTATGGCTACACCTTC CASSSRGDYGYTF TRBV27 - TRBJ1-2 TRBD1
TGCAGTGCCTCACCGGAGGGCTACAATGAGCAGTTCTTC CSASPEGYNEQFF TRBV20-1 - TRBJ2-1 -
TGTGCCAGCAGCACTAGCGGGGGGCCTCTGAATGAGCAGTTCTTC CASSTSGGPLNEQFF TRBV9 once TRBJ2-1 TRBD2
TGTGCCAGCAAGGAGACCCAGTACTTC CASKETQYF TRBV27 few TRBJ2-5 -
TGTGCCAGCAGTCCTTCGCCCTACGAGCAGTACTTC CASSPSPYEQYF TRBV12-3/TRBV12-4 - TRBJ2-7 -
TGTGCCTGGAGTGGACAGGGAGGCACTGAAGCTTTCTTT CAWSGQGGTEAFF TRBV30 - TRBJ1-1 TRBD1
TGTGCCAGCTCGGGGGCGTTCACCGGGGAGCTGTTTTTT CASSGAFTGELFF TRBV27 - TRBJ2-2 -
TGTGCCAGCAGTCCTGGGGGAGGGGAGCTGTTTTTT CASSPGGGELFF TRBV28 - TRBJ2-2 -
TGTGCCAGCAGCTTAGGAGCGGGAGGGCCTGCAGATACGCAGTATTTT CASSLGAGGPADTQYF TRBV7-6 - TRBJ2-3 TRBD2
TGTGCCAGCAGCGTAGCCCCTCTTCGACTAGCGGAAGAGACCCAGTACTTC CASSVAPLRLAEETQYF TRBV9 - TRBJ2-5 TRBD2
TGCGCCAGCAGAGAAACAGGGGAGGGCCAGCCCCAGCATTTT CASRETGEGQPQHF TRBV4-1 - TRBJ1-5 TRBD1
TGTGCCAGCAGTTGGGGACGGGACTCTGGAAACACCATATATTTT CASSWGRDSGNTIYF TRBV6-2/TRBV6-3 - TRBJ1-3 -
TGTGCCAGCAGCTTAGCGCTCTCTAGCGGCAATGAGCAGTTCTTC CASSLALSSGNEQFF TRBV7-8 - TRBJ2-1 TRBD2
TGTGCCAGCAGCTTATCTCCCGGGACCCTCTACAATGAGCAGTTCTTC CASSLSPGTLYNEQFF TRBV7-6 once TRBJ2-1 -
TGTGCCAGCAGCGTAGGCGGGACTAGCGCTTACGAGCAGTACTTC CASSVGGTSAYEQYF TRBV9 few TRBJ2-7 TRBD2
TGCGCCAGCAGCTTGGTGGGTCAAACTAGTTTCGATGAGCAGTTCTTC CASSLVGQTSFDEQFF TRBV5-1 - TRBJ2-1 -
TGTGCCAGCAGCTTGACGGGGGGACTAGCGGGGCCGAACGCCGGGCAGTACTTC CASSLTGGLAGPNAGQYF TRBV5-4 - TRBJ2-7 TRBD2
TGTGCCAGCAGCCAAGAAGGTGACTTTACGGCTTTCTTT CASSQEGDFTAFF TRBV3-1 once TRBJ1-1 -
TGCGCCAGCAGCTTTCGGGGGGAGCTGTTTTTT CASSFRGELFF TRBV5-1 - TRBJ2-2 -
TGTGCCAGCAGCTACACAGGGCTTACCTACGAGCAGTACTTC CASSYTGLTYEQYF TRBV2 - TRBJ2-7 -
TGTGCCAGCAGTCCATTAAACACCGGGGAGCTGTTTTTT CASSPLNTGELFF TRBV27 - TRBJ2-2 -
TGCGCCAGCAGCTTGGGGCTAGGGGATACGCAGTATTTT CASSLGLGDTQYF TRBV5-1 - TRBJ2-3 -
TGCGCCAGCAGCTTGCCGGCAACCAACTCCTACAATGAGCAGTTCTTC CASSLPATNSYNEQFF TRBV5-1 - TRBJ2-1 -
TGTGCCAGCAGCTTAGAGGGTCAGCCCCAGCATTTT CASSLEGQPQHF TRBV7-9 few TRBJ1-5 -
TGTGCCAGTCAGGCGGGGGTTTTGTCCGAGCAGTACTTC CASQAGVLSEQYF TRBV2 - TRBJ2-7 TRBD2
TGCGCCAGCGGTTGGACAGGGTCAGGGCTAGAGCAGTACTTC CASGWTGSGLEQYF TRBV23-1 - TRBJ2-7 TRBD1
TGCAGCGTTGGGGGGACAGGGGAGGGCTACACCTTC CSVGGTGEGYTF TRBV29-1 - TRBJ1-2 TRBD1
TGTGCCAGTAGCCCCTCTTTGAACACTGAAGCTTTCTTT CASSPSLNTEAFF TRBV19 - TRBJ1-1 -
TGTGCCAGCAGTTACGGGGGGCCTGGAAACACCATATATTTT CASSYGGPGNTIYF TRBV6-5 - TRBJ1-3 -
TGTGCCTGGAGTAGCGGGCAGTACTACGAGCAGTACTTC CAWSSGQYYEQYF TRBV30 - TRBJ2-7 -
TGTGCCAGCAGCCGACAGAACACCGGGGAGCTGTTTTTT CASSRQNTGELFF TRBV11-2 - TRBJ2-2 -
TGCAGTGCCAGCCAGGAGTGGACAGCCAGCTACGAGCAGTACTTC CSASQEWTASYEQYF TRBV20-1 - TRBJ2-7 -
TGTGCCACCAGTGACCAGGGCACCTACGAGCAGTACTTC CATSDQGTYEQYF TRBV24-1 - TRBJ2-7 -
TGTGCCTGGAGCCTGGGGCAGGCAGATACGCAGTATTTT CAWSLGQADTQYF TRBV30 - TRBJ2-3 -
TGTGCCAGCAGTCTCTTGGGACAGGGAAATTCACCCCTCCACTTT CASSLLGQGNSPLHF TRBV28 - TRBJ1-6 TRBD1
TGTGCCAGCAGTTCGTGGGGTGGCTACACCTTC CASSSWGGYTF TRBV12-3/TRBV12-4 - TRBJ1-2 -
TGCAGTGCTAGGTGGGGAGGAGCAGATACGCAGTATTTT CSARWGGADTQYF TRBV20-1 - TRBJ2-3 -
TGTGCCAGCTCCGGGTCAGGGACACCCACCTACGAGCAGTACTTC CASSGSGTPTYEQYF TRBV7-9 once TRBJ2-7 -